These T cell receptor beta chains were read from a single sample in a study of CD8 T cells in ankylosing spondylitis. Each CDR3 protein is one row after TCRdb ran MiXCR on the 5' RACE reads. The sample consists of about 500,000 distinct CDR3 sequences, roughly an eighth of them appearing once. The specimen sequenced was blood, either unsorted or a sorted T cell fraction (not recorded which). Receptors were obtained from a male donor with ankylosing spondylitis. Both conserved end residues are part of each CDR3.

j_gene	v_gene	CDR3aa
TRBJ2-3	TRBV4-2	CASSQEYPTIDTQYF
TRBJ1-2	TRBV12-3/TRBV12-4	CASRGTRAGPNYGYTF
TRBJ2-1	TRBV29-1	CRDICCSTDRGPSRNEQFF
TRBJ2-1	TRBV11-2	CASNPSGRAGNEQFF
TRBJ1-5	TRBV19	CASSILGTVRNQPQHF
TRBJ1-2	TRBV2	CASSAYGGQPLYGYTF
TRBJ2-1	TRBV11-1	CASSDVDYNEQFF
TRBJ2-5	TRBV12-3/TRBV12-4	CASSSTRGGGETQYF
TRBJ2-7	TRBV29-1	CSVARVLSYEQYF
TRBJ1-4	TRBV6-5	CASSFQGVGEKLFF
TRBJ2-3	TRBV20-1	CSAVSEKSGSTADTQYF
TRBJ2-2	TRBV12-3/TRBV12-4	CASSAGVAAGELFF
TRBJ2-1	TRBV7-9	CASSLAGAGEQFF
TRBJ2-1	TRBV11-2	CASRNRGYEQFF